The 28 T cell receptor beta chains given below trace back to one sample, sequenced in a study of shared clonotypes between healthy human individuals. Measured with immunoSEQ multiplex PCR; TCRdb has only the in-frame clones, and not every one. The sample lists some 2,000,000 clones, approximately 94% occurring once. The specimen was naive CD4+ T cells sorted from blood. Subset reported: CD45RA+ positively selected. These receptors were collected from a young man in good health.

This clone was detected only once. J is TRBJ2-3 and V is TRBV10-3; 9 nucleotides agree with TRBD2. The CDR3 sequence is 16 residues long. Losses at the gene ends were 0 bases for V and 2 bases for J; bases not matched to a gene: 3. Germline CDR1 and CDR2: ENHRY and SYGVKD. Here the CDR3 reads CAISESAGGTTDTQYF. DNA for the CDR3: TGTGCCATCAGTGAGTCGGCGGGAGGGACCACAGATACGCAGTATTTT.

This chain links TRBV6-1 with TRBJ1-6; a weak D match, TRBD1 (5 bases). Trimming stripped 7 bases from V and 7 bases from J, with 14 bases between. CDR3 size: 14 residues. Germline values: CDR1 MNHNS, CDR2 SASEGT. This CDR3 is CASTDSLVNSPLHF. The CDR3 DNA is TGTGCCAGCACCGACAGTCTAGTAAATTCACCCCTCCACTTT.

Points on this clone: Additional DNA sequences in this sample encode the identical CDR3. CDR3 DNA: TGTGCCAGCAGCTTACGGACTCTCACCTACGAGCAGTACTTC. Protein sequence: CASSLRTLTYEQYF. The chain has TRBV7-9 and TRBJ2-7; D may be TRBD2 (5 bases). The germline gives CDR1 SEHNR, CDR2 FQNEAQ (reference sequence). The CDR3 totals 14 residues. V lost 2 bases and J lost 2, with 10 bases in between.

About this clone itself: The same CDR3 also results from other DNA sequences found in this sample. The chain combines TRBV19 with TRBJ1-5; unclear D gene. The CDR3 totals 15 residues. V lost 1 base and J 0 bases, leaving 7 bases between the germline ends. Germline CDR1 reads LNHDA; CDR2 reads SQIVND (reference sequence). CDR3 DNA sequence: TGTGCCAGTAGTATAGGAAGCTATAGCAATCAGCCCCAGCATTTT. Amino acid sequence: CASSIGSYSNQPQHF.

The chain's CDR3 is CATSTLTSGQSYEQYF. The CDR3 DNA follows: TGTGCCACCAGCACCCTAACTAGCGGGCAATCCTACGAGCAGTACTTC. The chain couples TRBV15 to TRBJ2-7, with TRBD2 matching 9 bases. This CDR3 has 16 amino acids. Per the germline V gene, CDR1 is LNHNV and CDR2 is YYDKDF (reference sequence). J gave up 1 base and V 4 bases, and 8 bases lay outside the gene matches.

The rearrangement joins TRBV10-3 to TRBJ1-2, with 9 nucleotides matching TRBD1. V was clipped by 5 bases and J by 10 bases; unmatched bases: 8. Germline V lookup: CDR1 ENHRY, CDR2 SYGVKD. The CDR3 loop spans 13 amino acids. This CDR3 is CAISSGTGLYYTF. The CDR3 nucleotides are TGTGCCATCAGTTCCGGGACAGGGTTGTACTACACCTTC.

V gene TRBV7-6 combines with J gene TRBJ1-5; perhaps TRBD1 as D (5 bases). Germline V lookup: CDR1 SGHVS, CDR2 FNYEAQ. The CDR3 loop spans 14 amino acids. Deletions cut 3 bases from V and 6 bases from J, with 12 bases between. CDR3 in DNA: TGTGCCAGCAGCTTCGGGCAAGACAGTCAGCCCCAGCATTTT. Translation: CASSFGQDSQPQHF.

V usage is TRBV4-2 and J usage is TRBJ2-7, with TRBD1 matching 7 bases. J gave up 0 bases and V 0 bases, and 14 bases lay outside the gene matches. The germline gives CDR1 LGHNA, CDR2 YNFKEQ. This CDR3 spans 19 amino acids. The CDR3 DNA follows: TGTGCCAGCAGCCAAGAGACAGGGAGTAAGGGTACGAGCTCCTACGAGCAGTACTTC. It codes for CASSQETGSKGTSSYEQYF.

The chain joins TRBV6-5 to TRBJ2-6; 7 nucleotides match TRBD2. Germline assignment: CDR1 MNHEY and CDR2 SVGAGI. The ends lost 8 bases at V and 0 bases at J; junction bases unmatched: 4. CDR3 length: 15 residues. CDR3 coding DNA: TGTGCCAGCGCGCGGGGGACCTCTGGGGCCAACGTCCTGACTTTC. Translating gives CASARGTSGANVLTF.

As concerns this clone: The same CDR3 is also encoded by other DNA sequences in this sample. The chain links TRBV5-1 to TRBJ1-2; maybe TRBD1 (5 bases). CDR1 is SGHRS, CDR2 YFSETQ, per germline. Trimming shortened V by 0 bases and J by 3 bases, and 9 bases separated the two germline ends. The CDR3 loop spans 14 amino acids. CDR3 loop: CASSLGGTDYGYTF. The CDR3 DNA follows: TGCGCCAGCAGCTTGGGGGGGACGGACTATGGCTACACCTTC.

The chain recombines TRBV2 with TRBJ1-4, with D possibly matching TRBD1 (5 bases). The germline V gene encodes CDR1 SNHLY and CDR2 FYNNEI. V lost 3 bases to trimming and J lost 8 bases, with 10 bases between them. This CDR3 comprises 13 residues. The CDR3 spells CASSDPRVEKLFF. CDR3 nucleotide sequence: TGTGCCAGCAGTGACCCCAGGGTCGAAAAACTGTTTTTT.

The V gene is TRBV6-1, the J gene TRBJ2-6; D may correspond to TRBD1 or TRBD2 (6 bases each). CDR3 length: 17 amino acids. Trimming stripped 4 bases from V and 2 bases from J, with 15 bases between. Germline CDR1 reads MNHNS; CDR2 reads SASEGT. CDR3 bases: TGTGCCAGCAGTGGCCAGGGGAGGATCGCTGGGGCCAACGTCCTGACTTTC. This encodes CASSGQGRIAGANVLTF.

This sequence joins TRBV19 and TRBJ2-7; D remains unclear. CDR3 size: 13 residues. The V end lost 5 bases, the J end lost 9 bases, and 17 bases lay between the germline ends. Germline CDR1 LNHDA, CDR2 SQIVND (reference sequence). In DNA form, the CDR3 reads TGTGCCAGTAGTGCATCCGGGCCCCAAGTGCAGTACTTC. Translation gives CASSASGPQVQYF.

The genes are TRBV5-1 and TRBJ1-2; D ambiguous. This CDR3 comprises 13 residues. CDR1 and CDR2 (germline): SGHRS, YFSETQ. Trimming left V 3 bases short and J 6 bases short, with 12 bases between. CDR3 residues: CASSSAGSDGYTF. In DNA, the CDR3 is TGCGCCAGCAGCTCCGCCGGGAGTGATGGCTACACCTTC.

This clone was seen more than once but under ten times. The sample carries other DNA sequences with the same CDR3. In DNA form, the CDR3 reads TGTGCCTGGAGTGTGGGTAGCAATCAGCCCCAGCATTTT. This sequence encodes CAWSVGSNQPQHF. The rearrangement uses TRBV30 and TRBJ1-5, with D uncertain. With 0 bases removed from V and 0 bases from J, the gap between germline ends came to 3 bases. Germline V gene sequence: CDR1 GTSNPN, CDR2 SVGIG (reference sequence). This CDR3 spans 13 amino acids.

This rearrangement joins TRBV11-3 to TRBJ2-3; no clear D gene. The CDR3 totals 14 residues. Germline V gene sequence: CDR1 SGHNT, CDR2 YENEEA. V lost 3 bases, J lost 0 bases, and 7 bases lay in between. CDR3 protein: CASSFSSSTDTQYF. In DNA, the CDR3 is TGTGCCAGCAGCTTCTCCTCTAGCACAGATACGCAGTATTTT.

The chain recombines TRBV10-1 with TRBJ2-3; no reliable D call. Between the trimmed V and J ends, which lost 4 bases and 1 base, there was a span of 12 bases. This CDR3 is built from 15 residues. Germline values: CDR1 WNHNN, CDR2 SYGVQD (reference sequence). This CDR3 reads CASSGSDLGTDTQYF. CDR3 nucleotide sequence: TGCGCCAGCAGTGGCAGTGACTTGGGCACAGATACGCAGTATTTT.

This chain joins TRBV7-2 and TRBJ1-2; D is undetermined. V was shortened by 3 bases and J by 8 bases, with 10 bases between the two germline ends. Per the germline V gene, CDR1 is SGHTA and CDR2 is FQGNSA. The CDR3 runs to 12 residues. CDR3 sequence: CASSFDGEGYTF. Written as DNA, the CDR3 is TGTGCCAGCAGCTTCGACGGAGAAGGCTACACCTTC. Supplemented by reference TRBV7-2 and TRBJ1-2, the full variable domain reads GAGVSQSPSNKVTEKGKDVELRCDPISGHTALYWYRQSLGQGLEFLIYFQGNSAPDKSGLPSDRFSAERTGGSVSTLTIQRTQQEDSAVYLCASSFDGEGYTFGSGTRLTVV.

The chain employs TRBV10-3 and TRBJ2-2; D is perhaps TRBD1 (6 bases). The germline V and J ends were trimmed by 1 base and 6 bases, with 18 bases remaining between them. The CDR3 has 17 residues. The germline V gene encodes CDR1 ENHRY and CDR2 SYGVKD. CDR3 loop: CAISEFGVNGGPGELFF. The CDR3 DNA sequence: TGTGCCATCAGTGAGTTTGGGGTCAATGGGGGCCCCGGGGAGCTGTTTTTT.

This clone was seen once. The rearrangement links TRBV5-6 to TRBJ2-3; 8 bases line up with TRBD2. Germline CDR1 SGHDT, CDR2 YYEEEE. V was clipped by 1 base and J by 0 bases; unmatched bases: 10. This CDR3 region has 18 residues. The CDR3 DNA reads TGTGCCAGCAGCTTGCTTGGCGGGGGGACCCTTAGCACAGATACGCAGTATTTT. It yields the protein CASSLLGGGTLSTDTQYF.

CDR3 bases: TGTGCCAGCAGTTGGGGGACCGCCTACGAGCAGTACTTC. Translated, it gives CASSWGTAYEQYF. V is TRBV28 and J is TRBJ2-7, with D perhaps being TRBD1 or TRBD2 (5 bases each). This CDR3 contains 13 residues. The germline V gene has CDR1 MDHEN and CDR2 SYDVKM. Deletions cut 4 bases from V and 2 bases from J, with 9 bases between.

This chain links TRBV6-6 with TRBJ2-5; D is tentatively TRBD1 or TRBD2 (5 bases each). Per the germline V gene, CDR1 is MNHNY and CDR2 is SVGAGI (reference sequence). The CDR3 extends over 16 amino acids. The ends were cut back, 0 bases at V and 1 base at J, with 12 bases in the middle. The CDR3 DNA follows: TGTGCCAGCAGTTACTCGGGACCAGCGAGCCAAGAGACCCAGTACTTC. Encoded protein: CASSYSGPASQETQYF.

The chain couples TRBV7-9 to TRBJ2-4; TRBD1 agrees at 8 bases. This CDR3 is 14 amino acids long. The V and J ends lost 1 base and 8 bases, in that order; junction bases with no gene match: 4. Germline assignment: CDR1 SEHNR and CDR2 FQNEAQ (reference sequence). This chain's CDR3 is CASSLGQGQDIQYF. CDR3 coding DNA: TGTGCCAGCAGCTTAGGACAGGGGCAGGACATTCAGTACTTC.

CDR3: CASNVASSADTQYF. As DNA, the CDR3 is TGTGCCAGCAACGTCGCTAGTAGTGCAGATACGCAGTATTTT. V and J are TRBV2 and TRBJ2-3; no clear D. The ends were cut back, 7 bases at V and 4 bases at J, with 15 bases in the middle. Germline CDR1 reads SNHLY; CDR2 reads FYNNEI. CDR3 length: 14 residues.

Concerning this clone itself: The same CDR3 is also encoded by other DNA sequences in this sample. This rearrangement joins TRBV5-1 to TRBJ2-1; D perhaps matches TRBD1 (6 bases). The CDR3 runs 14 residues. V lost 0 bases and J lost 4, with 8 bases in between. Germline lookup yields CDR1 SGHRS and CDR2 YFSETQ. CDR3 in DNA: TGCGCCAGCAGCTTGGGACAGGAGTACAATGAGCAGTTCTTC. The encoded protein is CASSLGQEYNEQFF.

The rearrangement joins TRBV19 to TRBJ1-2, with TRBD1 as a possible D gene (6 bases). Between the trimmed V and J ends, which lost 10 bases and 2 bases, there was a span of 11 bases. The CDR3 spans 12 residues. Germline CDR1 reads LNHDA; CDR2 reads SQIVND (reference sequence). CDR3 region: CATQQGNYGYTF. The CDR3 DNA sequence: TGTGCCACCCAACAGGGAAACTATGGCTACACCTTC.

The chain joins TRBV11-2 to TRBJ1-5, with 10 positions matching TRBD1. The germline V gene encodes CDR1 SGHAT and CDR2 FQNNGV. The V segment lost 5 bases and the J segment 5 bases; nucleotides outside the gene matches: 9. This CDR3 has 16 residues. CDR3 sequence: CASSIRRDRGHQPQHF. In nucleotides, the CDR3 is TGTGCCAGCAGCATACGCCGGGACAGGGGCCATCAGCCCCAGCATTTT. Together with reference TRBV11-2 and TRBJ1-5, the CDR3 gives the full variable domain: EAGVAQSPRYKIIEKRQSVAFWCNPISGHATLYWYQQILGQGPKLLIQFQNNGVVDDSQLPKDRFSAERLKGVDSTLKIQPAKLEDSAVYLCASSIRRDRGHQPQHFGDGTRLSIL.

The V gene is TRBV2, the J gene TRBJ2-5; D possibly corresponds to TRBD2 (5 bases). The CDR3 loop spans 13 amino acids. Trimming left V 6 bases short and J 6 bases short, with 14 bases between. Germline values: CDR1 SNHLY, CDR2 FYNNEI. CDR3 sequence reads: CASRRVRVKTQYF. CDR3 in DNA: TGTGCCAGCAGGCGGGTGCGGGTCAAGACCCAGTACTTC. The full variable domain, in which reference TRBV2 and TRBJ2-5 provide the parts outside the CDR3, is EPEVTQTPSHQVTQMGQEVILRCVPISNHLYFYWYRQILGQKVEFLVSFYNNEISEKSEIFDDQFSVERPDGSNFTLKIRSTKLEDSAMYFCASRRVRVKTQYFGPGTRLLVL.